This is a list of T cell receptor beta chains from one sample in a study of cytotoxic CD8 clonotypes in ibrutinib-treated CLL. Only in-frame clones appear in the TCRdb table, and some are missing; sequencing was by immunoSEQ multiplex PCR. The sample has approximately 350,000 clones, under 70% seen once; the top ten hold roughly 6.7%. The sequences come from PBMCs, collected after 36 months of ibrutinib treatment. These receptors originate from a human donor with chronic lymphocytic leukemia. The CDR3 runs from the conserved cysteine through the conserved F or W. The order of the fields is clone size, CDR3 length, V gene, D gene, J gene, CDR3 protein, CDR3 DNA. D genes are given only for firm matches. Size is omitted from some rows. Given values are once, few, many or a class for expanded clones.

abundance: .
len: 13
v_gene: TRBV5-1
d_gene: .
j_gene: TRBJ2-1
CDR3aa: CASSFQHYNEQFF
CDR3nt: TGCGCCAGCAGCTTCCAACATTACAATGAGCAGTTCTTC

abundance: .
len: 16
v_gene: TRBV15
d_gene: .
j_gene: TRBJ1-6
CDR3aa: CATSPGFSSYNSPLHF
CDR3nt: TGTGCCACCAGCCCTGGGTTCAGCTCCTATAATTCACCCCTCCACTTT

abundance: .
len: 15
v_gene: TRBV11-2
d_gene: .
j_gene: TRBJ2-7
CDR3aa: CASSSDEGPRYEQYF
CDR3nt: TGTGCCAGCAGCTCCGATGAGGGCCCCCGTTACGAGCAGTACTTC

abundance: once
len: 13
v_gene: TRBV5-8
d_gene: .
j_gene: TRBJ2-3
CDR3aa: CASSWRGTDTQYF
CDR3nt: TGTGCCAGCAGCTGGAGGGGTACAGATACGCAGTATTTT

abundance: .
len: 15
v_gene: TRBV10-3
d_gene: TRBD2
j_gene: TRBJ2-7
CDR3aa: CAISERLAGGYEQYF
CDR3nt: TGTGCCATCAGTGAGCGACTAGCGGGGGGCTACGAGCAGTACTTC

abundance: .
len: 14
v_gene: TRBV11-1
d_gene: .
j_gene: TRBJ1-3
CDR3aa: CASSVVDSGNTIYF
CDR3nt: TGTGCCAGCAGCGTGGTAGACTCTGGAAACACCATATATTTT

abundance: .
len: 12
v_gene: TRBV28
d_gene: .
j_gene: TRBJ2-3
CDR3aa: CASSTSTDTQYF
CDR3nt: TGTGCCAGCAGTACTAGCACAGATACGCAGTATTTT

abundance: .
len: 14
v_gene: TRBV27
d_gene: .
j_gene: TRBJ2-7
CDR3aa: CASSLKGGLYEQYF
CDR3nt: TGTGCCAGCAGTTTAAAGGGCGGGTTATACGAGCAGTACTTC

abundance: few
len: 16
v_gene: TRBV6-6
d_gene: .
j_gene: TRBJ1-1
CDR3aa: CASRPGRGISNTEAFF
CDR3nt: TGTGCCAGCAGGCCCGGGAGGGGGATCTCGAACACTGAAGCTTTCTTT

abundance: .
len: 14
v_gene: TRBV7-2
d_gene: .
j_gene: TRBJ2-1
CDR3aa: CASIMDRSYNEQFF
CDR3nt: TGTGCCAGCATTATGGACAGAAGCTACAATGAGCAGTTCTTC

abundance: .
len: 13
v_gene: TRBV5-1
d_gene: .
j_gene: TRBJ2-3
CDR3aa: CASRGAPTDTQYF
CDR3nt: TGCGCCAGCAGGGGGGCCCCCACAGATACGCAGTATTTT

abundance: .
len: 12
v_gene: TRBV10-2
d_gene: .
j_gene: TRBJ2-7
CDR3aa: CASSELSYEQYF
CDR3nt: TGCGCCAGCAGTGAACTCAGCTACGAGCAGTACTTC

abundance: .
len: 14
v_gene: TRBV11-2
d_gene: .
j_gene: TRBJ1-4
CDR3aa: CASSLELDNEKLFF
CDR3nt: TGTGCCAGCAGCTTAGAATTAGATAATGAAAAACTGTTTTTT

abundance: .
len: 14
v_gene: TRBV5-4
d_gene: .
j_gene: TRBJ1-5
CDR3aa: CASSLGPEGQPQHF
CDR3nt: TGTGCCAGCAGCTTGGGCCCCGAGGGACAGCCCCAGCATTTT

abundance: few
len: 13
v_gene: TRBV11-3
d_gene: TRBD1
j_gene: TRBJ2-5
CDR3aa: CASSFTGGETQYF
CDR3nt: TGTGCCAGCAGCTTTACAGGGGGAGAGACCCAGTACTTC

abundance: .
len: 15
v_gene: TRBV5-8
d_gene: .
j_gene: TRBJ1-5
CDR3aa: CASSLAIDGPEAQHF
CDR3nt: TGTGCCAGCAGCTTGGCCATCGACGGACCAGAGGCCCAGCATTTT

abundance: .
len: 12
v_gene: TRBV18
d_gene: TRBD1
j_gene: TRBJ2-7
CDR3aa: CARWDSSYEQYF
CDR3nt: TGTGCCAGGTGGGACAGTTCCTACGAGCAGTACTTC